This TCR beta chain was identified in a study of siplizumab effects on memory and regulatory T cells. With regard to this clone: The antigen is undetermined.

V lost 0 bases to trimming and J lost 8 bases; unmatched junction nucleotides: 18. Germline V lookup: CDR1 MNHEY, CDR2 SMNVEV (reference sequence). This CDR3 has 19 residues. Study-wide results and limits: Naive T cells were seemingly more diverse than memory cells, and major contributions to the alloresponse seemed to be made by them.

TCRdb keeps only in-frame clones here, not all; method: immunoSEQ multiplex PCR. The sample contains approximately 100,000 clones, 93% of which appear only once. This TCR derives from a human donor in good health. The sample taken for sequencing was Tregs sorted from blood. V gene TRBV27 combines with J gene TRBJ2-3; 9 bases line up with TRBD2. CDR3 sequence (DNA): TGTGCCAGCAGTTTATCTAAAGGACTCGCGGGAGGGCTGAGGGCTACGCAGTATTTT. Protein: CASSLSKGLAGGLRATQYF.